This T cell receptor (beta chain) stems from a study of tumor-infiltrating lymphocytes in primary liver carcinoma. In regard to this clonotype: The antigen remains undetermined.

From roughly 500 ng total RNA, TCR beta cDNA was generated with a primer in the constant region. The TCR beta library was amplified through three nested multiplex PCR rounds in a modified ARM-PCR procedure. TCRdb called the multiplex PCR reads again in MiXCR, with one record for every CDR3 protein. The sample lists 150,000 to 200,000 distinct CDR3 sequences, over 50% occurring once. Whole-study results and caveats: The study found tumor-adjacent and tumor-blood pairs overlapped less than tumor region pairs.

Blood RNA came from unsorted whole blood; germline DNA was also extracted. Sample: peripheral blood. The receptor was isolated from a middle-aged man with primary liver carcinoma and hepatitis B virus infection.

CDR3 in amino acids: CASSQGRSRDRASPLHF. DNA of the CDR3: TGCGCCAGCAGCCAAGGTCGCTCCAGGGACAGGGCTTCACCCCTCCACTTT. The rearrangement joins TRBV4-1 to TRBJ1-6; TRBD1 agrees at 9 bases. V was clipped by 1 base and J by 9 bases; unmatched bases: 10. In germline, CDR1 is MGHRA, CDR2 YSYEKL. The CDR3 totals 17 residues.